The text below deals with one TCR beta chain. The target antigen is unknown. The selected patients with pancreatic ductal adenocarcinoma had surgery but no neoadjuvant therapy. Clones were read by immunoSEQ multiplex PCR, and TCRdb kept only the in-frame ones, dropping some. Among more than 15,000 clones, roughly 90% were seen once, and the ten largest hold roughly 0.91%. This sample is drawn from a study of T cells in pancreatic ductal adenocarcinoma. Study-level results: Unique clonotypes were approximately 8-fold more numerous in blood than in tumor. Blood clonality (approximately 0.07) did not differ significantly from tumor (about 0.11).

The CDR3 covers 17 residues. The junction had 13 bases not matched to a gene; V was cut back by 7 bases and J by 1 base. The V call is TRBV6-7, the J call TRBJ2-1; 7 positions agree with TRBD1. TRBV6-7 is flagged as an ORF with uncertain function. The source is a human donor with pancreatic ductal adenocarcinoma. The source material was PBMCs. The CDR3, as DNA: TGTGCCAGCAACTCAAAACAGGGGATTTCGTCCTACAATGAGCAGTTCTTC. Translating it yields CASNSKQGISSYNEQFF.